This note documents a single TCR beta chain sequence. The data were produced by immunoSEQ multiplex PCR, yet TCRdb's version contains in-frame clones alone and is incomplete. The sample includes tens of thousands of clones, about 90% of them seen just once. The data derive from a study of control samples from healthy donors and cancer patients. V was clipped by 1 base and J by 4 bases, with 7 bases between them. This CDR3 is 13 amino acids long. From germline, CDR1 is SEHNR and CDR2 FQNEAQ (reference sequence). The sample comprised blood. This TCR was recovered from a woman aged 45 to 65 in good health. V is TRBV7-9 and J is TRBJ1-2; a possible D gene is TRBD1 (5 bases). CDR3 loop: CASSLGGGYGYTF. The DNA of the CDR3 is TGTGCCAGCAGCTTAGGTGGGGGCTATGGCTACACCTTC.